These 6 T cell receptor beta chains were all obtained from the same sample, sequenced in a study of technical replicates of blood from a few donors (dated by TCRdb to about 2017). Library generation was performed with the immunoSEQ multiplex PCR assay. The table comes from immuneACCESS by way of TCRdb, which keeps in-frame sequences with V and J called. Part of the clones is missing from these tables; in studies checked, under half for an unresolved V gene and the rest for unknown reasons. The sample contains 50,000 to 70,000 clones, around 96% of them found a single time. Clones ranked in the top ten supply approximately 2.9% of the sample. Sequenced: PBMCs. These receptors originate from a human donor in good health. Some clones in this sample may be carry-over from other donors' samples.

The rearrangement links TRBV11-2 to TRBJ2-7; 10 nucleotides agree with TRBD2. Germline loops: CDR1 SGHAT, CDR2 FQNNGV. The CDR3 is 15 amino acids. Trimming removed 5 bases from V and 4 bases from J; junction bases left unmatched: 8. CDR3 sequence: CASSESGGAWYEQYF. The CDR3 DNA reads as TGTGCCAGCAGCGAAAGCGGGGGGGCTTGGTACGAGCAGTACTTC.

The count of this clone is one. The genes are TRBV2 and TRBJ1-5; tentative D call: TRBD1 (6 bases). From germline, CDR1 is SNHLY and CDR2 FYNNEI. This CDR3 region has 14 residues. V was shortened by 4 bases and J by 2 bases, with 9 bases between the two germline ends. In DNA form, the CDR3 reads TGTGCCAGCAGTGCAGGGGTAGGCAATCAGCCCCAGCATTTT. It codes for CASSAGVGNQPQHF.

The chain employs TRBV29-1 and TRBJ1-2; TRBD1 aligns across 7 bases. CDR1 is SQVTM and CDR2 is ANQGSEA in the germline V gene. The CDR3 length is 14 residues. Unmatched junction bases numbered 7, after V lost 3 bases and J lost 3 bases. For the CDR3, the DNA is TGCAGCGTTGATCAAGGGGGCGAAGACTATGGCTACACCTTC. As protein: CSVDQGGEDYGYTF.

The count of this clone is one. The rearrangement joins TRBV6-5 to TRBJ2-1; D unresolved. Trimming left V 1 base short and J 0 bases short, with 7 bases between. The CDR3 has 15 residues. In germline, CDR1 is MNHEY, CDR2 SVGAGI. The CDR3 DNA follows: TGTGCCAGCAGTTACTTTTTGAGCTCCTACAATGAGCAGTTCTTC. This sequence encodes CASSYFLSSYNEQFF.

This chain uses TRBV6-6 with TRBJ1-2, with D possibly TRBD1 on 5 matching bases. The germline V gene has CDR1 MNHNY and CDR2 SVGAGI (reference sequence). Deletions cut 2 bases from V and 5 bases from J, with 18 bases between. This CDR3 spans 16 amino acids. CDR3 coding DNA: TGTGCCAGCAGTTACCCGATCGCGGGAAGGGGTTATGGCTACACCTTC. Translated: CASSYPIAGRGYGYTF.

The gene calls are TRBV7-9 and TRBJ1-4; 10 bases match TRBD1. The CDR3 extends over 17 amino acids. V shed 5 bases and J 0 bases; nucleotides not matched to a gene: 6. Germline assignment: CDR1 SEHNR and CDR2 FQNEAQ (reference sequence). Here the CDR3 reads CASSMGQGIATNEKLFF. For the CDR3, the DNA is TGTGCCAGCAGCATGGGACAGGGGATAGCAACTAATGAAAAACTGTTTTTT.